Listed below are T cell receptor beta chains from one sample, sequenced in a study of read filtering for tumor transcriptome and immune sequencing. TCRdb itself ran the reads through MiXCR, one entry per CDR3 protein. The sample consists of some 62,000 distinct CDR3 sequences, roughly 13% of them appearing once. The source material was a population of CD138-negative cells sorted from bone marrow. These receptors were collected from a donor aged 40 or older with multiple myeloma. Both conserved end residues are part of each CDR3. A D gene is named only where the DNA matches it firmly. The size field is filled for only some rows; it gives once, few, many or a size class.

CDR3 DNA,CDR3 protein,D gene,J gene,V gene,clone size
TGTGCCACCAGTGACTCAACAGGGGTGCGGGAGGAGACCCAGTACTTC,CATSDSTGVREETQYF,.,TRBJ2-5,TRBV24-1,few
TGCAGCGTTGAACGCGGGACAGGGAAGTACGAGCAGTACTTC,CSVERGTGKYEQYF,TRBD1,TRBJ2-7,TRBV29-1,many
TGTGCCAGCAGCTTAGTAGGGGGATCAGAGACCCAGTACTTC,CASSLVGGSETQYF,.,TRBJ2-5,TRBV11-2,.
TGCGCCAGCAGCTTGGCCGGAGGGGGCGCCATGGACGAGCAGTACTTC,CASSLAGGGAMDEQYF,.,TRBJ2-7,TRBV5-1,many
TGCAGCGTTGTAAGTGGAGGCAATGAGCAGTTCTTC,CSVVSGGNEQFF,.,TRBJ2-1,TRBV29-1,.
TGCAGCGTTGCTATACCCTCGACTAGCTTGTCCGGGGAGCTGTTTTTT,CSVAIPSTSLSGELFF,TRBD2,TRBJ2-2,TRBV29-1,many
TGCAGCGTTAGGGGGGTACAGGGGCAGGGCTCCTACGAGCAGTACTTC,CSVRGVQGQGSYEQYF,.,TRBJ2-7,TRBV29-1,.
TGTGCCAGCAGCCTACCGACTAGCGGGCCTTTCACAGATACGCAGTATTTT,CASSLPTSGPFTDTQYF,TRBD2,TRBJ2-3,TRBV6-2/TRBV6-3,.
TGCAGCGTCCCCACGCATGGGACCGCTGGGGCTTTCTTT,CSVPTHGTAGAFF,.,TRBJ1-1,TRBV29-1,many
TGCGCCAGCAGTCCCCGCAGGGGGCCCGGGGAGCTGTTTTTT,CASSPRRGPGELFF,TRBD1,TRBJ2-2,TRBV23-1,many
TGCCGCGTTGAACCCGTCCAGGGCCAAGGCCGGGACCTAGTAATGGAGACCCAGTACTTC,CRVEPVQGQGRDLVMETQYF,.,TRBJ2-5,TRBV29-1,.